Below are 9 T cell receptor beta chains sequenced from a single sample in a study of cytomegalovirus exposure and HLA in healthy donors. This PCR relied on a set of 60 Vbeta primers and 13 Jbeta primers. Clones were sequenced by immunoSEQ multiplex PCR, and TCRdb holds only the in-frame ones, with some missing. The data hold 75,000 to 100,000 clones, with about four fifths observed a single time. The specimen was PBMCs. The receptors stem from a man aged 35-49 years in good health and CMV-seropositive.

The chain is built from TRBV29-1 and TRBJ2-7; weak D call: TRBD1 (6 bases). The CDR3 runs 11 residues. In germline, CDR1 is SQVTM, CDR2 ANQGSEA. The V end lost 6 bases, the J end lost 3 bases, and 9 bases lay between the germline ends. The CDR3 nucleotides read TGCAGCGTCCTGACAGGCTACGAGCAGTACTTC. Protein: CSVLTGYEQYF.

This chain joins TRBV29-1 and TRBJ2-7, with D perhaps matching TRBD2 (5 bases). The CDR3 is made up of 14 amino acids. CDR1 and CDR2 from the germline V gene are SQVTM and ANQGSEA. V lost 7 bases to trimming and J lost 1 base, with 17 bases between them. CDR3 nucleotides: TGCAGCGCGGGTAGAGGGCATGCTTCCTACGAGCAGTACTTC. This gives the protein CSAGRGHASYEQYF.

V and J are TRBV6-4 and TRBJ2-2; weak D call: TRBD2 (6 bases). This CDR3 spans 16 amino acids. V lost 4 bases, J lost 7 bases, and 19 bases lay in between. CDR1 and CDR2 from the germline V gene are MRHNA and SNTAGT. The CDR3 here is CASSAQGLGRYGELFF. CDR3 DNA sequence: TGTGCCAGCAGTGCCCAGGGTCTCGGGAGATACGGGGAGCTGTTTTTT.

This chain uses TRBV11-2 with TRBJ1-1; no clear D. The CDR3 is 14 residues long. Germline lookup yields CDR1 SGHAT and CDR2 FQNNGV. V lost 5 bases to trimming and J lost 3 bases, with 13 bases between them. The DNA for the CDR3 is TGTGCCAGCAGCCGTTATAACTTAGACACTGAAGCTTTCTTT. It specifies CASSRYNLDTEAFF. The whole variable domain, filled in from reference TRBV11-2 and TRBJ1-1, reads EAGVAQSPRYKIIEKRQSVAFWCNPISGHATLYWYQQILGQGPKLLIQFQNNGVVDDSQLPKDRFSAERLKGVDSTLKIQPAKLEDSAVYLCASSRYNLDTEAFFGQGTRLTVV.

The chain combines TRBV5-1 with TRBJ2-2; 9 bases fit TRBD2. V lost 0 bases to trimming and J lost 2 bases; unmatched junction nucleotides: 2. CDR1 and CDR2 (germline): SGHRS, YFSETQ. CDR3 size: 16 residues. CDR3: CASSLALAGNTGELFF. CDR3 DNA: TGCGCCAGCAGCTTGGCGCTAGCGGGAAACACCGGGGAGCTGTTTTTT.

V and J are TRBV18 and TRBJ2-2; D is perhaps TRBD1 (6 bases). V dropped 2 bases and J dropped 7 bases, with 14 bases sitting between them. The CDR3 length is 15 residues. Germline V gene data show CDR1 as KGHSH and CDR2 as LQKENI. This CDR3 is CASSPEQGLIGELFF. The CDR3 nucleotides read TGTGCCAGCTCACCAGAGCAGGGGCTGATCGGGGAGCTGTTTTTT.

J is TRBJ2-2 and V is TRBV11-3; the D is unclear. V was pared by 1 base and J by 8 bases, with 8 bases between. Germline V gene lookup returns CDR1 SGHNT and CDR2 YENEEA. The CDR3 spans 13 residues. The CDR3 DNA reads as TGTGCCAGCAGCTTAGGTACCAGGGGGGAGCTGTTTTTT. Translated, it gives CASSLGTRGELFF.

V gene TRBV2 combines with J gene TRBJ2-3; TRBD1 might be the D (6 bases). With 7 bases removed from V and 4 bases from J, the gap between germline ends came to 12 bases. The CDR3 length is 13 residues. Per germline, CDR1 SNHLY and CDR2 FYNNEI. In DNA form, the CDR3 reads TGTGCCAGCAACACAGGGTATCCAGATACGCAGTATTTT. Translating it yields CASNTGYPDTQYF.

This clone has more than one count but fewer than ten. The chain recombines TRBV7-3 with TRBJ2-7; the D gene is possibly TRBD2 (5 bases). Trimming left V 1 base short and J 5 bases short, with 21 bases between. Germline V gene sequence: CDR1 SGHTA, CDR2 FQGTGA. The CDR3 is 17 residues long. CDR3 in DNA: TGTGCCAGCAGCTTAAACCCTAGCCCGACGTGGTCGGACGAGCAGTACTTC. This sequence encodes CASSLNPSPTWSDEQYF. Variable domain in full (rest from reference TRBV7-3 and TRBJ2-7): GAGVSQTPSNKVTEKGKYVELRCDPISGHTALYWYRQSLGQGPEFLIYFQGTGAADDSGLPNDRFFAVRPEGSVSTLKIQRTERGDSAVYLCASSLNPSPTWSDEQYFGPGTRLTVT.